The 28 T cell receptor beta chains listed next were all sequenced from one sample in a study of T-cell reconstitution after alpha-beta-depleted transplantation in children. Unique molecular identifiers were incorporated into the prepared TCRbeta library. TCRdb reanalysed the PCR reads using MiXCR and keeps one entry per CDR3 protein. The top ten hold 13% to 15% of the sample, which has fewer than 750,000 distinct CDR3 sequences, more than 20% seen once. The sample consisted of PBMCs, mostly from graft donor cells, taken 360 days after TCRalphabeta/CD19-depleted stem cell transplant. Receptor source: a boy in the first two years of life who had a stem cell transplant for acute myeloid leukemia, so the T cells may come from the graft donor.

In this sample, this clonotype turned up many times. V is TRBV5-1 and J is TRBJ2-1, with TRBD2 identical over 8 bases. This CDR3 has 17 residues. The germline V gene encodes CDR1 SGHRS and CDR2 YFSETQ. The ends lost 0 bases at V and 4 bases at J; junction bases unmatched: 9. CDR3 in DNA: TGCGCCAGCAGCTTGGCCGGGGCGGCTAGCGGGTACAATGAGCAGTTCTTC. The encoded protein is CASSLAGAASGYNEQFF.

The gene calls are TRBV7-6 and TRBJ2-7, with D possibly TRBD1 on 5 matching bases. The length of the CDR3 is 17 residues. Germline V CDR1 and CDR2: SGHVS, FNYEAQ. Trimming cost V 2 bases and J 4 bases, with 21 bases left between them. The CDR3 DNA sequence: TGTGCCAGCAGCTTAAGTACCAGGGCTCGTACTGTGTACGAGCAGTACGTC. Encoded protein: CASSLSTRARTVYEQYV.

The CDR3 here is CASTPGAAESTDTQYF. DNA of the CDR3: TGTGCCAGCACCCCGGGGGCAGCCGAGAGCACAGATACGCAGTATTTT. The chain joins TRBV12-3 or TRBV12-4 to TRBJ2-3, with D possibly called TRBD1 or TRBD2 (6 bases each). CDR3 size: 16 residues. V shed 7 bases and J shed 0 bases, with 17 bases lying between them.

CDR3 residues: CASSSYRDGDSPLHF. CDR3 sequence (DNA): TGTGCCAGCAGTTCCTACAGGGATGGGGATTCACCCCTCCACTTT. This chain uses TRBV6-5 with TRBJ1-6; D perhaps matches TRBD1 (6 bases). The CDR3 extends over 15 amino acids. Per germline, CDR1 MNHEY and CDR2 SVGAGI. With 4 bases removed from V and 8 bases from J, the gap between germline ends came to 15 bases.

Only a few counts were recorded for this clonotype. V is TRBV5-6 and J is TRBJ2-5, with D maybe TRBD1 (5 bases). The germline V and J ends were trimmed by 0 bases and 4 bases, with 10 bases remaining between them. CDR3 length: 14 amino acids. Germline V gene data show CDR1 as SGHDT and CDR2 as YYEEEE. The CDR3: CASSLGRRVETQYF. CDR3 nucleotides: TGTGCCAGCAGCTTGGGGCGCAGGGTAGAGACCCAGTACTTC.

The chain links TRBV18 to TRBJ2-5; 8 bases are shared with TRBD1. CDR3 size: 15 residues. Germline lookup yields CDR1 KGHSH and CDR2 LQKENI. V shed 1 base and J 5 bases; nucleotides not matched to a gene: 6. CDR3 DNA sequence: TGTGCCAGCTCACCACGACAGGGGATGGTGGAGACCCAGTACTTC. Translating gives CASSPRQGMVETQYF.

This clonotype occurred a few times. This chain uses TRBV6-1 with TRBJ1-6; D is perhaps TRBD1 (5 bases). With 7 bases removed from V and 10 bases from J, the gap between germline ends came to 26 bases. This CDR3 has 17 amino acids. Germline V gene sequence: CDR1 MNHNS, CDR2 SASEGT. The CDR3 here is CASTFINGGSTESPLHF. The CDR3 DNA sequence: TGTGCCAGCACCTTTATTAACGGGGGGTCCACGGAATCACCCCTCCACTTT.

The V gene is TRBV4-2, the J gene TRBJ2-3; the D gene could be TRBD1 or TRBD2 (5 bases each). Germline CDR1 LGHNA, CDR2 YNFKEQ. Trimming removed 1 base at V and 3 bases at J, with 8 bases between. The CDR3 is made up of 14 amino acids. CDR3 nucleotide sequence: TGTGCCAGCAGCCAAGCGGGGCCTACAGATACGCAGTATTTT. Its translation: CASSQAGPTDTQYF.

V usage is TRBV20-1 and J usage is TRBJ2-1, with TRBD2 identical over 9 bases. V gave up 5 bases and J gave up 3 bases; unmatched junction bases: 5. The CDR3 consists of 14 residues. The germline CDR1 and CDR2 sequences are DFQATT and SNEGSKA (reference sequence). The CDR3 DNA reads TGCAGTGCTGCGGCGGGGGGGAACTACAATGAGCAGTTCTTC. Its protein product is CSAAAGGNYNEQFF.

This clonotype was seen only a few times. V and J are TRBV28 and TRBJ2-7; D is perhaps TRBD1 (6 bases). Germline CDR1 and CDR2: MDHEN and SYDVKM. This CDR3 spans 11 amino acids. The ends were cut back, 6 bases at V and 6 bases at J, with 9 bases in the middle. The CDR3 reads CASRQGVEQYF. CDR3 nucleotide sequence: TGTGCCAGCAGACAGGGCGTCGAGCAGTACTTC.

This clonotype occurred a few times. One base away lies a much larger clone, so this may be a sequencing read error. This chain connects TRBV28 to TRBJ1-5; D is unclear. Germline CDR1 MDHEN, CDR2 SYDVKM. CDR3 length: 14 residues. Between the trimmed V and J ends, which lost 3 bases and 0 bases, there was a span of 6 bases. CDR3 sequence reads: CASSFSYSNQPQHF. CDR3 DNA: TGTGCCAGCAGTTTTTCGTATAGCAATCAGCCCCAGCATTTT.

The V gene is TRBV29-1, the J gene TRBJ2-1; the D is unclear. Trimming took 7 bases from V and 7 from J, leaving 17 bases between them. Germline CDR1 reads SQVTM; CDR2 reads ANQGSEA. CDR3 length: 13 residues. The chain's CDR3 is CSAPRTSTNEQFF. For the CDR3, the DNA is TGCAGCGCCCCCAGGACCAGTACTAATGAGCAGTTCTTC.

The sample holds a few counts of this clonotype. DNA of the CDR3: TGTGCCAGCAGCTCCCATCCGGGCAATCAGCCCCAGCATTTT. It specifies CASSSHPGNQPQHF. The V call is TRBV6-4, the J call TRBJ1-5; D uncertain. CDR3 length equals 14 residues. V dropped 6 bases and J dropped 2 bases, with 11 bases sitting between them. Germline CDR1 and CDR2: MRHNA and SNTAGT.

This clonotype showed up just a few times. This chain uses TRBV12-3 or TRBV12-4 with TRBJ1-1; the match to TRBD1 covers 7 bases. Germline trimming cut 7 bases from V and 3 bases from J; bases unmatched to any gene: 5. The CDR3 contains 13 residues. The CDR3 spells CASKKGAHTEAFF. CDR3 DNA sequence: TGTGCCAGCAAGAAGGGGGCGCACACTGAAGCTTTCTTT.

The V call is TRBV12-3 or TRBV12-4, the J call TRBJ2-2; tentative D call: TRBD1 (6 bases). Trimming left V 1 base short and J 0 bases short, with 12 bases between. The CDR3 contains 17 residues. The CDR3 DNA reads TGTGCCAGCAGTTTAGGATCAGGGGCCTCGAACACCGGGGAGCTGTTTTTT. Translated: CASSLGSGASNTGELFF.

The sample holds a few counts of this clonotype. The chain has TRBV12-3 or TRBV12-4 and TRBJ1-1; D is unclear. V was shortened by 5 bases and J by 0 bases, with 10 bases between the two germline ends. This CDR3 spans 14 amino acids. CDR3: CASSPRLLNTEAFF. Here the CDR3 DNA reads TGTGCCAGCAGTCCTAGGTTACTGAACACTGAAGCTTTCTTT.

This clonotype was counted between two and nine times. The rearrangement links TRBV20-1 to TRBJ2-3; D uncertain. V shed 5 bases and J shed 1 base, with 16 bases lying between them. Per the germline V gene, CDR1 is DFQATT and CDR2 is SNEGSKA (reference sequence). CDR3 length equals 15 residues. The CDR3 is CSACLIGPCTDTQYF. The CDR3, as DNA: TGCAGTGCTTGCCTCATCGGGCCATGCACAGATACGCAGTATTTT.

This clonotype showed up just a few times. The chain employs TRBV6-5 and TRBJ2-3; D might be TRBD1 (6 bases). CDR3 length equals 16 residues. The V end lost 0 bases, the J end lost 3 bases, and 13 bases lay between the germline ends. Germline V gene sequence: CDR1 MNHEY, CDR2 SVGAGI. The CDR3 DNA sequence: TGTGCCAGCAGTTACTCTTCGACAGGAGAGACAGATACGCAGTATTTT. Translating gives CASSYSSTGETDTQYF.

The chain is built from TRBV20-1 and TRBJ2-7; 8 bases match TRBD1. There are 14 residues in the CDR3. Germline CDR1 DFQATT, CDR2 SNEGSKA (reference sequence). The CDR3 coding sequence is TGCAGTGCCAGAGACAGGGGACAATCCTACGAGCAGTACGTC. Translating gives CSARDRGQSYEQYV.

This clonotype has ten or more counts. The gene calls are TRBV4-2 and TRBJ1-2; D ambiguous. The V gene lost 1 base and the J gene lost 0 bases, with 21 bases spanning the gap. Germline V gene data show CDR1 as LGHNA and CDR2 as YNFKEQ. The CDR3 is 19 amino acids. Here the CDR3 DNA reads TGTGCCAGCAGCCAAGGGGCGGTTGAAGGCGATGGGGCTAACTATGGCTACACCTTC. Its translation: CASSQGAVEGDGANYGYTF.

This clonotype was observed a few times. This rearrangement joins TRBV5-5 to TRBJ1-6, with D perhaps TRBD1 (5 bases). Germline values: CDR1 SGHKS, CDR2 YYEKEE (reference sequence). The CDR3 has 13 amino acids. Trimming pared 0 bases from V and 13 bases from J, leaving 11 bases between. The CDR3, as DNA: TGTGCCAGCAGCTTGGATGGGTCAGGGCCCCTCCACTTT. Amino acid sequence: CASSLDGSGPLHF.

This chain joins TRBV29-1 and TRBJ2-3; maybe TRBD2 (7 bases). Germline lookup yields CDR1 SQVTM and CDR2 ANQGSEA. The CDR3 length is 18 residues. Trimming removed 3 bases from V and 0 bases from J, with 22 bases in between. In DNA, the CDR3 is TGCAGCGTTGATGAATGGGCGTCGGGGGGCCCTAGCACAGATACGCAGTATTTT. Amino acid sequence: CSVDEWASGGPSTDTQYF.

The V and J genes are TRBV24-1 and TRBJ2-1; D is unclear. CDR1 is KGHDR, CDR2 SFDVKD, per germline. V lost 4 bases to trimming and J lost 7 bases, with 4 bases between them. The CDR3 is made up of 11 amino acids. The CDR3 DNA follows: TGTGCCACCAGTGACCTAAATGAGCAGTTCTTC. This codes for CATSDLNEQFF.

The CDR3 here is CASSLAGQLNTEAFF. CDR3 DNA: TGTGCCAGCAGCTTAGCGGGGCAGTTGAACACTGAAGCTTTCTTT. The V and J genes are TRBV7-6 and TRBJ1-1, with a possible D match to TRBD1 (5 bases). Germline V gene lookup returns CDR1 SGHVS and CDR2 FNYEAQ. Trimming cost V 0 bases and J 0 bases, with 8 bases left between them. CDR3 length equals 15 residues.

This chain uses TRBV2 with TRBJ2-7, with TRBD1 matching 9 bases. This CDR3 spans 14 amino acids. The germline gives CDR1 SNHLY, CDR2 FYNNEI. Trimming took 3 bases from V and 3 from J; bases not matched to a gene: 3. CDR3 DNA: TGTGCCAGCAGTGATGGACAGGGGATCTACGAGCAGTACTTC. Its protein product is CASSDGQGIYEQYF.

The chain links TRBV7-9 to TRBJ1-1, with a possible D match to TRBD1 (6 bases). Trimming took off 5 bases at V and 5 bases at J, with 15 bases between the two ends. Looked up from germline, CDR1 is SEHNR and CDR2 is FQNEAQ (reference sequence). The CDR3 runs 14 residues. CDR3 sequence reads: CASSPYPRGTEAFF. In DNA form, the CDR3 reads TGTGCCAGCAGCCCCTACCCCAGGGGAACTGAAGCTTTCTTT. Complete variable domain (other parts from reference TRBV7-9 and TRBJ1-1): DTGVSQNPRHKITKRGQNVTFRCDPISEHNRLYWYRQTLGQGPEFLTYFQNEAQLEKSRLLSDRFSAERPKGSFSTLEIQRTEQGDSAMYLCASSPYPRGTEAFFGQGTRLTVV.

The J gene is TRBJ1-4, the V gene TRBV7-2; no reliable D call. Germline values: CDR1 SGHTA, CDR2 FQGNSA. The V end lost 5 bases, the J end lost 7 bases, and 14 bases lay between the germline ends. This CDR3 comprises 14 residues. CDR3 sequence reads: CASSPQVGSEKLFF. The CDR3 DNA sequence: TGTGCCAGCAGCCCTCAAGTAGGATCTGAAAAACTGTTTTTT. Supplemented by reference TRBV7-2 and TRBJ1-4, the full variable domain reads GAGVSQSPSNKVTEKGKDVELRCDPISGHTALYWYRQSLGQGLEFLIYFQGNSAPDKSGLPSDRFSAERTGGSVSTLTIQRTQQEDSAVYLCASSPQVGSEKLFFGSGTQLSVL.

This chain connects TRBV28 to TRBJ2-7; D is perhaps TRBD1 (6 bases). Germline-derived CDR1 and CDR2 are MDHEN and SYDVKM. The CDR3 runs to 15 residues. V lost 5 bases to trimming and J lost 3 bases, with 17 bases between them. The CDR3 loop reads CASSPGTTGNYEQYF. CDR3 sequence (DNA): TGTGCCAGCAGTCCAGGCACTACAGGGAACTACGAGCAGTACTTC.